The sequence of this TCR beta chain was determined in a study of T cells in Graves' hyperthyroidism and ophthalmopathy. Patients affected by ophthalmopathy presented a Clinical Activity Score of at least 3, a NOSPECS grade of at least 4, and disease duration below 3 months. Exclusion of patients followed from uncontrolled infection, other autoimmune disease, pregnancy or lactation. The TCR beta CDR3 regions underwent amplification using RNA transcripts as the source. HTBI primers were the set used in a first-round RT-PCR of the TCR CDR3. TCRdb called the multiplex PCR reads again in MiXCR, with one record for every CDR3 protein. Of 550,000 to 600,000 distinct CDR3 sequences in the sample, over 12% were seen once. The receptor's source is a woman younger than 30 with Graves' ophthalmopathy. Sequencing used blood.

The CDR3 spells CASRTTGQDTEAFF. CDR3 in DNA: TGTGCCAGCAGAACGACAGGGCAGGACACTGAAGCTTTCTTT. The chain has TRBV6-1 and TRBJ1-1, with TRBD1 identical over 7 bases. The germline V gene encodes CDR1 MNHNS and CDR2 SASEGT. This CDR3 is 14 amino acids long. V was pared by 6 bases and J by 3 bases, with 7 bases of the junction left unmatched.